The rows below give T cell receptor beta chains drawn from one sample of a study of CD4 T cells in relation to SARS-CoV-2 and coronaviruses. TCRdb keeps only in-frame clones here, not all; method: immunoSEQ multiplex PCR. The repertoire holds tens of thousands of clones, with 85% to 90% as singletons. The sequencing sample was made of memory CD4+ T cells from PBMCs. Receptors originate from an adult with COVID-19. CDR3s include the opening cysteine and the closing phenylalanine or tryptophan. The D gene is left open where the match is weak. The listing skips clone size in some rows; elsewhere it reads once, few, many or a size class.

TRBD1	TRBJ1-6	.	TRBV19	TGTGCCAGTAGGACCCGGGACAGCTCGCAATATTATTCACCCCTCCACTTT	CASRTRDSSQYYSPLHF
.	TRBJ2-7	.	TRBV7-2	TGTGCCAGCAGCCTCGGGACCTACGAGCAGTACTTC	CASSLGTYEQYF
TRBD1	TRBJ1-2	.	TRBV5-1	TGCGCCAGCAGCAACGGACAGGGGGCTAATGGCTACACCTTC	CASSNGQGANGYTF
TRBD1	TRBJ2-7	.	TRBV6-6	TGTGCCAGCCGAACCGACAGGGAATACGAGCAGTACTTC	CASRTDREYEQYF
.	TRBJ1-3	.	TRBV6-1	TGTGCCAGCAGTGAAGTATCGTCAGGGGCAGGAAACACCATATATTTT	CASSEVSSGAGNTIYF
.	TRBJ1-1	.	TRBV5-4	TGTGCCAGCAGCTTGGATCAGGGGCATTTGACTTTCTTT	CASSLDQGHLTFF
TRBD2	TRBJ2-7	few	TRBV7-8	TGTGCCAGCAGCTTAGCGCTTTCTAGCGGGGCCTACTACGAGCAGTACTTC	CASSLALSSGAYYEQYF
.	TRBJ2-7	.	TRBV7-8	TGTGCCAGCAGCCCCTCCGAAGTCCCTCCCCCCGAGCAGTACTTC	CASSPSEVPPPEQYF
.	TRBJ1-3	.	TRBV30	TGTGCCTGTCCGGGAGGGGGGGCTGGAAACACCATATATTTT	CACPGGGAGNTIYF
TRBD1	TRBJ1-2	.	TRBV10-3	TGTGCCATCAGTGGCCCAATCGGACAGGGTAATTCGGACTACACCTTC	CAISGPIGQGNSDYTF
TRBD1	TRBJ1-4	.	TRBV6-5	TGTGCCAGCAAATGGGACAGCCGAACTAATGAAAAACTGTTTTTT	CASKWDSRTNEKLFF
.	TRBJ1-1	.	TRBV25-1	TGTGCCAGCAGGGGATTGGGCCTTCAGGCTGAAGCTTTCTTT	CASRGLGLQAEAFF